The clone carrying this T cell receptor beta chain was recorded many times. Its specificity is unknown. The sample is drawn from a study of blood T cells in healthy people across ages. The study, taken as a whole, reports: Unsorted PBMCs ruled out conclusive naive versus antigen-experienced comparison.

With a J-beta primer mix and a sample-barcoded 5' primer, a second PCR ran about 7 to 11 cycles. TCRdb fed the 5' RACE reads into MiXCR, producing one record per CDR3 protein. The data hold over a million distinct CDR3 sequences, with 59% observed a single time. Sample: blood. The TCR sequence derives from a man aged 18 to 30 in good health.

CDR3 loop: CASSLSGSAYEQYF. CDR3 nucleotides: TGTGCCAGCAGTTTATCGGGCTCAGCCTACGAGCAGTACTTC. The chain recombines TRBV27 with TRBJ2-7; D not certain. Germline V lookup: CDR1 MNHEY, CDR2 SMNVEV (reference sequence). V gave up 0 bases and J gave up 2 bases, with 8 bases separating them. The CDR3 contains 14 residues.